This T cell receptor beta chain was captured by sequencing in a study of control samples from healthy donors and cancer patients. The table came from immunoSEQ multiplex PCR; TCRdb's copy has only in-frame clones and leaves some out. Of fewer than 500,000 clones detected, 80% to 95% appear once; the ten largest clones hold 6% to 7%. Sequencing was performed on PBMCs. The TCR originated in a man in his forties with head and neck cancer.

CDR3 amino acids: CASSLGDGAYEQYF. CDR3 coding DNA: TGTGCCAGTAGTCTAGGGGACGGGGCCTACGAGCAGTACTTC. The chain is built from TRBV19 and TRBJ2-7, with D perhaps being TRBD1 or TRBD2 (5 bases each). Trimming left V 5 bases short and J 2 bases short, with 13 bases between. Germline values: CDR1 LNHDA, CDR2 SQIVND (reference sequence). This CDR3 is built from 14 residues.